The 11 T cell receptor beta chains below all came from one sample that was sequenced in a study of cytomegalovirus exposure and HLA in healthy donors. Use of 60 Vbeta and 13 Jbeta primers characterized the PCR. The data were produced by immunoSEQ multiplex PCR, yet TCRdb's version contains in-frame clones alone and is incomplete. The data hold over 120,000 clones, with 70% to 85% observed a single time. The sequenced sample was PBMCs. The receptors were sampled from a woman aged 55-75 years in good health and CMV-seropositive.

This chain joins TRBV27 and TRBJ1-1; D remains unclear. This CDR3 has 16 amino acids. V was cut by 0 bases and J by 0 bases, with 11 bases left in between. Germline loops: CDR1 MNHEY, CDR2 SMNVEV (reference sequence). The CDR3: CASSLSGVGMNTEAFF. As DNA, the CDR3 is TGTGCCAGCAGTTTATCCGGGGTTGGGATGAACACTGAAGCTTTCTTT.

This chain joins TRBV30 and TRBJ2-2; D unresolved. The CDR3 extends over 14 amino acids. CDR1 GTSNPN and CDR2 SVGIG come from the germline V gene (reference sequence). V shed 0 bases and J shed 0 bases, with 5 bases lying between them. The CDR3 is CAWSVTPNTGELFF. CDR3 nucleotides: TGTGCCTGGAGTGTAACACCGAACACCGGGGAGCTGTTTTTT.

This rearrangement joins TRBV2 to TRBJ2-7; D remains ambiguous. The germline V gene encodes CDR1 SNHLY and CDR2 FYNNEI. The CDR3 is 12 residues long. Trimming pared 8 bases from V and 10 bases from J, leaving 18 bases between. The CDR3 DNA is TGTGCCAGCGGCGAAGCTGGAGTCCTACAGTACTTC. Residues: CASGEAGVLQYF.

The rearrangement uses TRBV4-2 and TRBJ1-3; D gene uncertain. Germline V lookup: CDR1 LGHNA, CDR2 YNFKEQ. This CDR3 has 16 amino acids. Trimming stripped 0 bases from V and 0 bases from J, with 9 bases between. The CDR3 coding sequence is TGTGCCAGCAGCCAAGATTCGTTCGGCTCTGGAAACACCATATATTTT. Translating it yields CASSQDSFGSGNTIYF.

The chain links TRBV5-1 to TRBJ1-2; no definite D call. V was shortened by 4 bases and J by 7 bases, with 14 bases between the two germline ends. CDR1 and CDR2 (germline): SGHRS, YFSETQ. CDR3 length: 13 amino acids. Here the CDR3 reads CASSTGSLSGYTF. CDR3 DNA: TGCGCCAGCAGCACCGGGAGTCTGAGTGGCTACACCTTC.

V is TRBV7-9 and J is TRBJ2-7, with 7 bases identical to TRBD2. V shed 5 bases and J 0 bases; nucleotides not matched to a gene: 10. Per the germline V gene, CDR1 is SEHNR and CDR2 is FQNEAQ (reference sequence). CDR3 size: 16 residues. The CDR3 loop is CASSPMSGASSYEQYF. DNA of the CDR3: TGTGCCAGCAGCCCAATGAGCGGGGCCAGCTCCTACGAGCAGTACTTC.

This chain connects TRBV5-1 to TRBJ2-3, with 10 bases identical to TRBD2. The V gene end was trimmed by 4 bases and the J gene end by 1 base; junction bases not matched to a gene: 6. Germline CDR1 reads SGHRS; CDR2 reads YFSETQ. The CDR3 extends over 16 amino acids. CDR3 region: CASSPSGSPGTDTQYF. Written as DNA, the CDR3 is TGCGCCAGCAGCCCTAGCGGGAGTCCTGGCACAGATACGCAGTATTTT.

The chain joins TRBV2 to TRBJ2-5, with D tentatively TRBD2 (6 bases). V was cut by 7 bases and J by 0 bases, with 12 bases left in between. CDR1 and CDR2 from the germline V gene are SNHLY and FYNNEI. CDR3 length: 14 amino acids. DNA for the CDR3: TGTGCCAGCAATCCAGGAGGGTACCAAGAGACCCAGTACTTC. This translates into CASNPGGYQETQYF.

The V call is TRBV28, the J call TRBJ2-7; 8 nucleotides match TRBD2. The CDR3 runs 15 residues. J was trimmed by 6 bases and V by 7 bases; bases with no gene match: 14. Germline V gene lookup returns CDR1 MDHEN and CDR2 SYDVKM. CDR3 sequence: CASKNGLASLREQYF. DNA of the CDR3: TGTGCCAGCAAAAATGGACTAGCATCCTTACGCGAGCAGTACTTC.

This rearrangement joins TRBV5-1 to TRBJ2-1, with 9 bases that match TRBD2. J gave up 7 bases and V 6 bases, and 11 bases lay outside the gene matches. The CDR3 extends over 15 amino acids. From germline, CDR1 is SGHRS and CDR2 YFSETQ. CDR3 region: CASTPWEREVNEQFF. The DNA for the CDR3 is TGCGCCAGCACCCCCTGGGAGCGGGAGGTTAATGAGCAGTTCTTC.

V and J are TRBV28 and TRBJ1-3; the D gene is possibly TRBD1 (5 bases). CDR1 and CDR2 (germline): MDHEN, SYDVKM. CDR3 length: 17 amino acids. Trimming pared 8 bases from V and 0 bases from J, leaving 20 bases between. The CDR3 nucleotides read TGTGCCAGCCGAGGAGGGGACCTAGTCGACTCTGGAAACACCATATATTTT. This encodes CASRGGDLVDSGNTIYF. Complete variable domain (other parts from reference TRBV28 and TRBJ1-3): DVKVTQSSRYLVKRTGEKVFLECVQDMDHENMFWYRQDPGLGLRLIYFSYDVKMKEKGDIPEGYSVSREKKERFSLILESASTNQTSMYLCASRGGDLVDSGNTIYFGEGSWLTVV.